This passage covers 4 T cell receptor beta chains from one sample sequenced in a study of shared clonotypes between healthy human individuals. This table comes from immunoSEQ multiplex PCR, and its TCRdb copy is limited to in-frame clones, with some not included. There are about 2 million clones in the sample; about 95% occur only once, and around 1.2% lies in the top ten. CD8 cells regarded as naive lacked CD45RO, were positively chosen for CCR7, and omitted terminally differentiated effector memory CD45RA+ cells. The sequenced material came from naive CD8+ T cells sorted from blood. The receptors come from a man aged 18 to 29 in good health.

The chain is built from TRBV4-1 and TRBJ2-2; 10 nucleotides agree with TRBD1. Germline CDR1 and CDR2: MGHRA and YSYEKL. Trimming removed 4 bases from V and 7 bases from J; junction bases left unmatched: 6. The CDR3 has 15 amino acids. The CDR3 coding sequence is TGCGCCAGCAGCCGCCGGGACAGGGGTATCGGGGAGCTGTTTTTT. Protein product: CASSRRDRGIGELFF.

This clone is a singleton in its sample. The CDR3 region has the DNA TGTGCCTGCCTTGCTGGCGGGAGCTCCTACAATGAGCAGTTCTTC. Protein: CACLAGGSSYNEQFF. The chain is built from TRBV30 and TRBJ2-1; 7 bases match TRBD2. The CDR3 is 15 amino acids. Per the germline V gene, CDR1 is GTSNPN and CDR2 is SVGIG (reference sequence). V lost 6 bases, J lost 0 bases, and 8 bases stayed unmatched. The full variable domain, its missing parts supplied by reference TRBV30 and TRBJ2-1, is SQTIHQWPATLVQPVGSPLSLECTVEGTSNPNLYWYRQAAGRGLQLLFYSVGIGQISSEVPQNLSASRPQDRQFILSSKKLLLSDSGFYLCACLAGGSSYNEQFFGPGTRLTVL.

The genes are TRBV29-1 and TRBJ2-7; D gene ambiguous. Trimming stripped 5 bases from V and 3 bases from J, with 5 bases between. The CDR3 sequence is 10 residues long. The germline gives CDR1 SQVTM, CDR2 ANQGSEA. CDR3 DNA sequence: TGCAGCGTTAAGGGCTACGAGCAGTACTTC. Protein: CSVKGYEQYF.

V gene TRBV27 combines with J gene TRBJ2-5; the D gene could be TRBD1 or TRBD2 (6 bases each). The germline CDR1 and CDR2 sequences are MNHEY and SMNVEV (reference sequence). V lost 6 bases, J lost 1 base, and 24 bases lay in between. The CDR3 consists of 18 residues. The DNA of the CDR3 is TGTGCCAGCAGCCTCGGGGGACATCCCAAGGCGATCCAAGAGACCCAGTACTTC. Translated: CASSLGGHPKAIQETQYF.